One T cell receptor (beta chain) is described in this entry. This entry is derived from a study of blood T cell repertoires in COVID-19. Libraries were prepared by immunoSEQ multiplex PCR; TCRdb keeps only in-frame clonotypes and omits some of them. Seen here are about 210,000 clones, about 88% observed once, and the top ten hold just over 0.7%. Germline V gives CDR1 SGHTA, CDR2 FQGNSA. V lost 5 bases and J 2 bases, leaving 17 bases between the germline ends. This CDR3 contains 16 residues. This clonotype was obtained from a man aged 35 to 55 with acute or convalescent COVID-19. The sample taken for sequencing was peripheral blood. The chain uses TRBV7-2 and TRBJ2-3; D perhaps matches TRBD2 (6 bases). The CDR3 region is CASSPPGARYTDTQYF. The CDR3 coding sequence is TGTGCCAGCAGCCCGCCGGGAGCGAGGTACACAGATACGCAGTATTTT.